This T cell receptor beta chain was sequenced for a study of tumor-infiltrating lymphocytes in primary liver carcinoma. Study conclusions and caveats: Relative to blood, tumors carried a significantly larger fraction of the repertoire in their top 250 clones (p = 0.039). Tumor region pairs outstripped tumor-adjacent and tumor-blood pairs in overlap.

J was trimmed by 0 bases and V by 1 base; bases with no gene match: 2. CDR3 length equals 17 residues. CDR1 is MDHEN and CDR2 is SYDVKM in the germline V gene. A constant-region primer served to make TCR beta cDNA from 500 to 550 ng total RNA. For TCR beta, libraries were produced by three nested multiplex PCR rounds using slightly modified ARM-PCR. Two initial PCR rounds of approximately 10 cycles each paired TRBV1-TRBV30 forward primers with a C-beta reverse primer. A single record per CDR3 protein comes from TCRdb applying MiXCR to the multiplex PCR reads. The sample has about 200,000 distinct CDR3 sequences, less than 65% seen once; the top ten hold roughly 6.4%. In its sample, this clonotype was seen a few times. Antigen: not known. They got blood RNA out of unsorted whole blood and also pulled out germline DNA.

The clonotype comes from a woman between 55 and 75 years old with primary liver carcinoma and hepatitis B virus infection. This chain uses TRBV28 with TRBJ1-4, with 10 bases fitting TRBD1. Sequenced: peripheral blood. This CDR3 is CASSLSGTGATNEKLFF. CDR3 DNA: TGTGCCAGCAGTTTATCCGGGACAGGGGCAACTAATGAAAAACTGTTTTTT.